The 29 T cell receptor beta chains below all came from one sample that was sequenced in a study of a mutant IDH1 vaccine in newly diagnosed glioma. Using immunoSEQ multiplex PCR, the repertoire was profiled, and TCRdb retains in-frame clones only, with some absent. The sample includes about 67,000 clones, around 83% seen only once; the top ten take approximately 4.3%. Time point meaning: baseline, week 1 (first vaccination visit). Described treatment: pre-vaccination baseline after standard-of-care therapy. The sample was peripheral blood mononuclear cells (PBMCs), taken from a glioma patient treated with radiotherapy, temozolomide or both. The receptor set was obtained from a young woman with glioma. Some clones in this sample may be carry-over from other donors' samples.

The J gene is TRBJ1-4, the V gene TRBV30, with D perhaps TRBD1 (6 bases). The CDR3 consists of 15 residues. Germline V gene data show CDR1 as GTSNPN and CDR2 as SVGIG (reference sequence). The V end lost 0 bases, the J end lost 3 bases, and 11 bases lay between the germline ends. The CDR3 bases are TGTGCCTGGAGTGTGTGGGCAGGGGCTAATGAAAAACTGTTTTTT. It translates to CAWSVWAGANEKLFF.

V gene TRBV27 combines with J gene TRBJ2-7; D remains unclear. The CDR3 runs 14 residues. Germline V gene sequence: CDR1 MNHEY, CDR2 SMNVEV (reference sequence). With 0 bases removed from V and 2 bases from J, the gap between germline ends came to 8 bases. CDR3: CASSLSGYAYEQYF. The CDR3 DNA is TGTGCCAGCAGTTTATCGGGGTACGCCTACGAGCAGTACTTC.

The chain uses TRBV2 and TRBJ1-4; a possible D gene is TRBD1 (5 bases). Trimming stripped 4 bases from V and 3 bases from J, with 12 bases between. CDR3 length: 15 residues. Per germline, CDR1 SNHLY and CDR2 FYNNEI. CDR3 DNA: TGTGCCAGCAGTGGAATTGGGGGTTCTAATGAAAAACTGTTTTTT. Translating it yields CASSGIGGSNEKLFF.

This sequence joins TRBV9 and TRBJ2-7; D gene uncertain. The V gene lost 0 bases and the J gene lost 5 bases, with 12 bases spanning the gap. Germline loops: CDR1 SGDLS, CDR2 YYNGEE. CDR3 length: 14 amino acids. The DNA of the CDR3 is TGTGCCAGCAGCGTAGTCGGGCAGTTCGACGAGCAGTACTTC. This gives the protein CASSVVGQFDEQYF.

V usage is TRBV9 and J usage is TRBJ2-7; 11 nucleotides align to TRBD2. Germline assignment: CDR1 SGDLS and CDR2 YYNGEE. CDR3 length: 15 residues. Trimming removed 3 bases from V and 2 bases from J; junction bases left unmatched: 4. CDR3 coding DNA: TGTGCCAGCAGCGCGCCGGGACTAGCGGCCTACGAGCAGTACTTC. It encodes CASSAPGLAAYEQYF.

The V call is TRBV10-3, the J call TRBJ1-2; D is perhaps TRBD1 (5 bases). Germline CDR1 ENHRY, CDR2 SYGVKD. The CDR3 has 15 residues. The germline V and J ends were trimmed by 6 bases and 4 bases, with 18 bases remaining between them. The CDR3 is CAIRTPLRQGYGYTF. In DNA form, the CDR3 reads TGTGCCATCAGGACCCCCCTGCGGCAGGGCTATGGCTACACCTTC.

The chain joins TRBV25-1 to TRBJ1-2; D unclear. The CDR3 is made up of 12 amino acids. V lost 4 bases to trimming and J lost 2 bases, with 5 bases between them. Per germline, CDR1 MGHDK and CDR2 SYGVNS. The CDR3 DNA follows: TGTGCCAGCAGTGGGGGAAACTATGGCTACACCTTC. It yields the protein CASSGGNYGYTF.

The chain couples TRBV7-7 to TRBJ2-5, with a weak D call TRBD2 (6 bases). V lost 1 base and J lost 5, with 11 bases in between. Germline V gene data show CDR1 as SSHAT and CDR2 as FNYEAQ (reference sequence). The CDR3 loop spans 14 amino acids. CDR3 sequence: CASSLDSSAETQYF. The CDR3 DNA reads as TGTGCCAGCAGCTTAGACTCTAGCGCGGAGACCCAGTACTTC. Supplemented by reference TRBV7-7 and TRBJ2-5, the full variable domain reads GAGVSQSPRYKVTKRGQDVTLRCDPISSHATLYWYQQALGQGPEFLTYFNYEAQPDKSGLPSDRFSAERPEGSISTLTIQRTEQRDSAMYRCASSLDSSAETQYFGPGTRLLVL.

The chain employs TRBV5-4 and TRBJ2-2; D uncertain. V shed 6 bases and J shed 1 base, with 10 bases lying between them. The CDR3 runs 14 residues. The germline CDR1 and CDR2 sequences are SGHNT and YYREEE (reference sequence). CDR3 sequence (DNA): TGTGCCAGCACTCCGGACGGGAACACCGGGGAGCTGTTTTTT. It specifies CASTPDGNTGELFF.

This clone was seen more than once but under ten times. The chain has TRBV9 and TRBJ1-2; perhaps TRBD1 as D (6 bases). The germline V and J ends were trimmed by 0 bases and 8 bases, with 17 bases remaining between them. The CDR3 totals 15 residues. Per germline, CDR1 SGDLS and CDR2 YYNGEE. CDR3 amino acids: CASSVVTGPAGGYTF. The CDR3 DNA reads TGTGCCAGCAGCGTAGTAACAGGGCCGGCGGGAGGCTACACCTTC.

CDR3 DNA: TGTGCCATCAGTGGCGGAGGGTCTGAAGCTTTCTTT. This encodes CAISGGGSEAFF. The chain joins TRBV10-3 to TRBJ1-1; D ambiguous. Germline V gene lookup returns CDR1 ENHRY and CDR2 SYGVKD. The CDR3 sequence is 12 residues long. Trimming pared 4 bases from V and 6 bases from J, leaving 9 bases between.

J is TRBJ1-1 and V is TRBV5-1; D perhaps matches TRBD1 (5 bases). The CDR3 spans 13 residues. V lost 0 bases and J 7 bases, leaving 10 bases between the germline ends. Per germline, CDR1 SGHRS and CDR2 YFSETQ. The chain's CDR3 is CASSLVRGSEAFF. The DNA of the CDR3 is TGCGCCAGCAGCTTGGTTCGGGGGAGTGAAGCTTTCTTT.

The rearrangement links TRBV6-1 to TRBJ2-2; TRBD1 might be the D (6 bases). The CDR3 length is 16 residues. Germline CDR1 reads MNHNS; CDR2 reads SASEGT. V was shortened by 6 bases and J by 1 base, with 15 bases between the two germline ends. Written as DNA, the CDR3 is TGTGCCAGCAGGGAACAGGGAGAAGTGAACACCGGGGAGCTGTTTTTT. As protein: CASREQGEVNTGELFF.

This clone showed up just a few times. V is TRBV29-1 and J is TRBJ2-7, with D tentatively TRBD1 (6 bases). From germline, CDR1 is SQVTM and CDR2 ANQGSEA. The CDR3 has 14 amino acids. Deletions cut 0 bases from V and 2 bases from J, with 11 bases between. CDR3 coding DNA: TGCAGCGTTGAAGACAGGGGCAAAACCTACGAGCAGTACTTC. As protein: CSVEDRGKTYEQYF.

The genes are TRBV15 and TRBJ2-5; 7 positions match TRBD1. J lost 5 bases, V lost 5 bases, and 8 bases had no gene match. The CDR3 loop spans 14 amino acids. Germline values: CDR1 LNHNV, CDR2 YYDKDF (reference sequence). For the CDR3, the DNA is TGTGCCACCAGCCCCGGACAGGTCGGGGAGACCCAGTACTTC. This translates into CATSPGQVGETQYF.

This clone has more than one count but fewer than ten. The junction departs from the called germline gene at one end, perhaps through a read error. The chain carries TRBV19 and TRBJ1-2, with 8 bases that match TRBD1. CDR1 is LNHDA, CDR2 SQIVND, per germline (reference sequence). CDR3 length: 14 amino acids. DNA of the CDR3: TGTGCCAGTCGTATCAGGGGGCGCGAGTATGGCTACACCTTC. Protein: CASRIRGREYGYTF. Using reference TRBV19 and TRBJ1-2 for the parts outside the CDR3, the full variable domain is DGGITQSPKYLFRKEGQNVTLSCEQNLNHDAMYWYRQDPGQGLRLIYYSQIVNDFQKGDIAEGYSVSREKKESFPLTVTSAQKNPTAFYLCASRIRGREYGYTFGSGTRLTVV.

The rearrangement joins TRBV7-2 to TRBJ1-2; 9 bases line up with TRBD1. This CDR3 is 14 amino acids long. The V and J ends lost 1 base and 7 bases, in that order; junction bases with no gene match: 4. CDR1 and CDR2 (germline): SGHTA, FQGNSA. CDR3 amino acids: CASSLGRGQGGYTF. Here the CDR3 DNA reads TGTGCCAGCAGCTTAGGTCGGGGACAGGGTGGCTACACCTTC.

This rearrangement joins TRBV20-1 to TRBJ1-1, with a tentative D call TRBD1 (6 bases). CDR1 is DFQATT, CDR2 SNEGSKA, per germline (reference sequence). The CDR3 totals 11 residues. The ends were cut back, 4 bases at V and 8 bases at J, with 11 bases in the middle. The CDR3 is CSAKGTPEAFF. The CDR3 bases are TGCAGTGCTAAAGGGACACCCGAAGCTTTCTTT.

This chain connects TRBV19 to TRBJ1-2; TRBD1 aligns across 9 bases. V lost 5 bases, J lost 6 bases, and 10 bases stayed unmatched. Germline V CDR1 and CDR2: LNHDA, SQIVND (reference sequence). The CDR3 contains 15 residues. CDR3 nucleotide sequence: TGTGCCAGTAGTTCCCGGACAGGGGATGGGGATGGCTACACCTTC. Translation gives CASSSRTGDGDGYTF.

This chain links TRBV14 with TRBJ1-2; 10 bases agree with TRBD1. This CDR3 has 14 residues. V lost 4 bases to trimming and J lost 2 bases; unmatched junction nucleotides: 1. Germline CDR1 is SGHDN and CDR2 is FVKESK. Here the CDR3 DNA reads TGTGCCAGCAGCCGGGACAGGGGCAACTATGGCTACACCTTC. Amino acid sequence: CASSRDRGNYGYTF.

The CDR3 DNA reads TGTGCCTGGAGTGTAAGGGACCGAAATCGGGGAGAGCAGTACTTC. This gives the protein CAWSVRDRNRGEQYF. The chain carries TRBV30 and TRBJ2-7; possibly TRBD1 or TRBD2 for D (5 bases each). V lost 0 bases to trimming and J lost 7 bases, with 19 bases between them. Germline V gene data show CDR1 as GTSNPN and CDR2 as SVGIG (reference sequence). The CDR3 runs 15 residues.

The chain links TRBV6-1 to TRBJ2-7, with D tentatively TRBD1 (6 bases). V was clipped by 6 bases and J by 2 bases, with 11 bases between them. This CDR3 contains 13 residues. Germline V gives CDR1 MNHNS, CDR2 SASEGT. The CDR3 DNA is TGTGCCAGCAGCCGGGCAGGGGCCTACGAGCAGTACTTC. It translates to CASSRAGAYEQYF.

The V and J genes are TRBV2 and TRBJ2-7; 11 bases are a match to TRBD1. Trimming at V came to 5 bases and at J to 5 bases, leaving 11 bases not matched to a gene. CDR1 and CDR2 from the germline V gene are SNHLY and FYNNEI. The CDR3 has 16 amino acids. The CDR3: CASSRPRTGGSDEQYF. The CDR3 DNA follows: TGTGCCAGCAGTAGACCCCGGACAGGGGGCTCAGACGAGCAGTACTTC.

This clone appeared once. This chain connects TRBV4-3 to TRBJ1-2, with D possibly TRBD1 on 5 matching bases. CDR1 is LGHNA, CDR2 YSLEER, per germline. The CDR3 has 13 residues. Deletions cut 1 base from V and 4 bases from J, with 7 bases between. The CDR3 coding sequence is TGCGCCAGCAGCCAAGCGACAGCCTATGGCTACACCTTC. This gives the protein CASSQATAYGYTF.

This clone was seen only once. V gene TRBV6-1 combines with J gene TRBJ2-7; either TRBD1 or TRBD2 may fit D (5 bases each). The V end lost 5 bases, the J end lost 6 bases, and 11 bases lay between the germline ends. The length of the CDR3 is 12 residues. From germline, CDR1 is MNHNS and CDR2 SASEGT. The CDR3 region is CASSPRGREQYF. The CDR3 DNA follows: TGTGCCAGCAGTCCCCGGGGACGCGAGCAGTACTTC.

This chain links TRBV6-1 with TRBJ1-3; D perhaps matches TRBD1 (6 bases). This CDR3 spans 16 amino acids. Germline loops: CDR1 MNHNS, CDR2 SASEGT. The ends were cut back, 0 bases at V and 2 bases at J, with 11 bases in the middle. CDR3: CASSEAWGPPGNTIYF. The DNA for the CDR3 is TGTGCCAGCAGTGAAGCGTGGGGGCCCCCTGGAAACACCATATATTTT.

The chain has TRBV18 and TRBJ2-5; possible D gene TRBD2, 6 bases. V shed 3 bases and J shed 4 bases, with 12 bases lying between them. CDR3 length: 14 amino acids. Germline lookup yields CDR1 KGHSH and CDR2 LQKENI. The DNA for the CDR3 is TGTGCCAGCTCACCGGGACTCCAGGGAGAGACCCAGTACTTC. Amino acid sequence: CASSPGLQGETQYF.

The V and J genes are TRBV4-1 and TRBJ1-2; TRBD1 aligns across 10 bases. V shed 1 base and J 6 bases; nucleotides not matched to a gene: 11. Germline V gene data show CDR1 as MGHRA and CDR2 as YSYEKL. The CDR3 extends over 17 amino acids. The CDR3 here is CASSQGGGSGTGDGYTF. In DNA, the CDR3 is TGCGCCAGCAGCCAAGGGGGTGGATCCGGGACAGGGGATGGCTACACCTTC.

The chain is built from TRBV27 and TRBJ2-7; possibly TRBD1 or TRBD2 for D (6 bases each). Looked up from germline, CDR1 is MNHEY and CDR2 is SMNVEV (reference sequence). CDR3 size: 16 residues. V shed 8 bases and J shed 3 bases, with 23 bases lying between them. In DNA form, the CDR3 reads TGTGCCAGCCATCTCGATGGAGGCAGGGGAGGCTACGAGCAGTACTTC. Encoded protein: CASHLDGGRGGYEQYF.